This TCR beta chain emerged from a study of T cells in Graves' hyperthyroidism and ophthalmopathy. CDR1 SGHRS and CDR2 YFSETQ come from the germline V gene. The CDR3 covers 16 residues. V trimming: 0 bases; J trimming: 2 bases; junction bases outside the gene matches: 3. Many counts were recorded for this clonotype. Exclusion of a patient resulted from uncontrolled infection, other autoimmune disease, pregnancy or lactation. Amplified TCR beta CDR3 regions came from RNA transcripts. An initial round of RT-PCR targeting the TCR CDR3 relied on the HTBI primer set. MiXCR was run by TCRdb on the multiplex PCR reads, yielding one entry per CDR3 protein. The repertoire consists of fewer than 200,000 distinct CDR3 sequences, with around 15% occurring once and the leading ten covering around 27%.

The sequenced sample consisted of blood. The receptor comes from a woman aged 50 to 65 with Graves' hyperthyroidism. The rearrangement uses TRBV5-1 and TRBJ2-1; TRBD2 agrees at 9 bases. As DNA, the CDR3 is TGCGCCAGCAGCTTGGCAGCGGGGGGACCCTACAATGAGCAGTTCTTC. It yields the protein CASSLAAGGPYNEQFF.